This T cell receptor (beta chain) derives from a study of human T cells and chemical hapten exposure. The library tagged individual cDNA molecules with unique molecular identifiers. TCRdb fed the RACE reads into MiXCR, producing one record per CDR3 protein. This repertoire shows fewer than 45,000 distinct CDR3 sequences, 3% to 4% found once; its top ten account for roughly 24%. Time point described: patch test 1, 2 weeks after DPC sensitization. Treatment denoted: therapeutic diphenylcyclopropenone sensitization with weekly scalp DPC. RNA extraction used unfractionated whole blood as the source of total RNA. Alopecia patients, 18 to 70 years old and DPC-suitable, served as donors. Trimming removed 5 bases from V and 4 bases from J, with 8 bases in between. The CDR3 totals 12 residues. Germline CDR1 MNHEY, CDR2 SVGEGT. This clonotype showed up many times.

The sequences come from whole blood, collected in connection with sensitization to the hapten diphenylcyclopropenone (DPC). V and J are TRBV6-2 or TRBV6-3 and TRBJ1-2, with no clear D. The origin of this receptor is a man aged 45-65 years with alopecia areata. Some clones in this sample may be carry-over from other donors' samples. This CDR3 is CASSRVGYGYTF. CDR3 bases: TGTGCCAGCAGTAGGGTTGGCTATGGCTACACCTTC.